A single sample gave rise to the 31 T cell receptor beta chains below, sequenced in a study of blood T cell repertoires in COVID-19. The assay was immunoSEQ multiplex PCR, and TCRdb's table has in-frame clones only and misses some. Here the sample spans approximately 320,000 clones, roughly 87% being singletons. The specimen was PBMCs or T cells enriched from blood (not recorded which). Source of these receptors: a woman between 18 and 30 years old who had recovered from COVID-19.

J is TRBJ1-4 and V is TRBV30; 7 bases align to TRBD1. Trimming cost V 4 bases and J 8 bases; bases outside gene matches: 10. CDR3 size: 14 residues. Germline lookup yields CDR1 GTSNPN and CDR2 SVGIG (reference sequence). In DNA, the CDR3 is TGTGCCTGGAAGCAAGGGGACAGAAGAGAAAAACTGTTTTTT. It yields the protein CAWKQGDRREKLFF.

This clone was picked up one time. The V call is TRBV3-1 (or the pseudogene TRBV3-2), the J call TRBJ2-1; 7 bases line up with TRBD2. The CDR3 sequence is 18 residues long. The junction had 19 bases not matched to a gene; V was cut back by 3 bases and J by 8 bases. The germline gives CDR1 LGHDT, CDR2 YNNKEL (reference sequence). This CDR3 reads CASSHFPLAASGNDEQFF. For the CDR3, the DNA is TGTGCCAGCAGCCACTTCCCTCTAGCGGCTTCGGGTAATGATGAGCAGTTCTTC.

This clone was detected once. The chain couples TRBV19 to TRBJ1-5, with TRBD1 matching 7 bases. The V and J ends lost 4 bases and 5 bases, in that order; junction bases with no gene match: 5. The CDR3 covers 14 residues. Germline CDR1 reads LNHDA; CDR2 reads SQIVND (reference sequence). CDR3 protein: CASSRQGVHQPQHF. The CDR3 nucleotides are TGTGCCAGTAGTAGGCAGGGGGTACATCAGCCCCAGCATTTT.

The rearrangement joins TRBV24-1 to TRBJ1-5; 8 bases align to TRBD1. CDR3 size: 14 residues. J was trimmed by 4 bases and V by 7 bases; bases with no gene match: 5. CDR1 is KGHDR, CDR2 SFDVKD, per germline. CDR3 protein: CATRDRGLNQPQHF. In DNA, the CDR3 is TGTGCCACCAGAGACAGGGGCTTGAATCAGCCCCAGCATTTT.

The V call is TRBV28, the J call TRBJ2-7; 8 nucleotides align to TRBD1. V trimming: 1 base; J trimming: 0 bases; junction bases outside the gene matches: 8. Germline V CDR1 and CDR2: MDHEN, SYDVKM. There are 17 residues in the CDR3. The CDR3 loop is CASSLLVGTGPSYEQYF. The DNA of the CDR3 is TGTGCCAGCAGTTTATTGGTCGGGACAGGTCCCTCCTACGAGCAGTACTTC.

The chain links TRBV24-1 to TRBJ2-5; TRBD1 aligns across 11 bases. This CDR3 is 14 amino acids long. V was pared by 6 bases and J by 5 bases, with 4 bases of the junction left unmatched. From germline, CDR1 is KGHDR and CDR2 SFDVKD. CDR3 sequence: CATSRDRGSETQYF. CDR3 bases: TGTGCCACCAGTCGGGACAGGGGGTCGGAGACCCAGTACTTC.

Points on this clone: This sample includes further DNA sequences coding for the same CDR3. The rearrangement uses TRBV7-2 and TRBJ2-1; 9 nucleotides line up with TRBD2. The V and J ends lost 1 base and 5 bases, in that order; junction bases with no gene match: 3. The CDR3 extends over 15 amino acids. CDR1 and CDR2 (germline): SGHTA, FQGNSA. The CDR3 reads CASSLGLAGHNEQFF. CDR3 DNA: TGTGCCAGCAGCTTAGGGCTAGCGGGACACAATGAGCAGTTCTTC.

In its sample, this clone was seen once. This CDR3 reads CASSKLGPTGVDEKLFF. DNA for the CDR3: TGTGCCAGCAGCAAACTTGGACCGACAGGGGTCGATGAAAAACTGTTTTTT. The chain is built from TRBV21-1 and TRBJ1-4; TRBD1 reflects the table's D call only, with no check against the DNA. TRBV21-1 is shown as a pseudogene. The CDR3 has 17 amino acids.

Turning to this clone: At the DNA level, this CDR3 is encoded by other sequences in the same sample as well. This chain links TRBV28 with TRBJ1-1; D possibly corresponds to TRBD1 (5 bases). With 2 bases removed from V and 5 bases from J, the gap between germline ends came to 9 bases. The germline V gene encodes CDR1 MDHEN and CDR2 SYDVKM. The CDR3 extends over 13 amino acids. CDR3 amino acids: CASSLAGWTEAFF. In DNA, the CDR3 is TGTGCCAGCAGTTTAGCAGGGTGGACTGAAGCTTTCTTT.

The CDR3 DNA sequence: TGTGCCAGCAGCTCCCAAGGAGCTAGCGGGGGGGAGACCCAGTACTTC. It codes for CASSSQGASGGETQYF. The gene calls are TRBV7-9 and TRBJ2-5; 11 positions agree with TRBD2. Germline V gene lookup returns CDR1 SEHNR and CDR2 FQNEAQ (reference sequence). V was clipped by 4 bases and J by 5 bases; unmatched bases: 9. There are 16 residues in the CDR3.

This chain connects TRBV7-3 to TRBJ2-7, with D possibly TRBD2 on 5 matching bases. Germline CDR1 and CDR2: SGHTA and FQGTGA. Trimming pared 2 bases from V and 2 bases from J, leaving 7 bases between. There are 13 residues in the CDR3. CDR3 sequence (DNA): TGTGCCAGCAGCTTAGGGAGACCCTACGAGCAGTACTTC. This codes for CASSLGRPYEQYF. The full variable domain, with the rest looked up from reference TRBV7-3 and TRBJ2-7, is GAGVSQTPSNKVTEKGKYVELRCDPISGHTALYWYRQSLGQGPEFLIYFQGTGAADDSGLPNDRFFAVRPEGSVSTLKIQRTERGDSAVYLCASSLGRPYEQYFGPGTRLTVT.

The J gene is TRBJ2-1, the V gene TRBV5-4, with 10 positions matching TRBD2. This CDR3 has 15 amino acids. V gave up 3 bases and J gave up 8 bases; unmatched junction bases: 8. The V gene's germline CDR1 is SGHNT and CDR2 YYREEE (reference sequence). CDR3 in amino acids: CASSYKRGGLDEQFF. CDR3 nucleotides: TGTGCCAGCAGCTACAAGCGGGGGGGCCTGGATGAGCAGTTCTTC.

The rearrangement joins TRBV9 to TRBJ1-1; D not certain. Germline V gene data show CDR1 as SGDLS and CDR2 as YYNGEE. This CDR3 has 14 amino acids. Trimming cost V 0 bases and J 4 bases, with 10 bases left between them. The CDR3 bases are TGTGCCAGCAGCGTAGCTTCTGACTTCACTGAAGCTTTCTTT. It encodes CASSVASDFTEAFF.

The DNA for the CDR3 is TGTGCCAGCGGATCTGACAGGAACACTGAAGCTTTCTTT. This encodes CASGSDRNTEAFF. The gene calls are TRBV12-3 or TRBV12-4 and TRBJ1-1, with a weak D call TRBD1 (5 bases). CDR3 length: 13 residues. Deletions cut 8 bases from V and 1 base from J, with 11 bases between.

This chain connects TRBV28 to TRBJ1-3; tentatively, D is TRBD1 (5 bases). Per germline, CDR1 MDHEN and CDR2 SYDVKM. This CDR3 has 15 residues. V lost 9 bases, J lost 0 bases, and 15 bases lay in between. Here the CDR3 DNA reads TGTGCCAGTTCGACAGAAAGACTCTCTGGAAACACCATATATTTT. Protein: CASSTERLSGNTIYF.

This chain uses TRBV5-5 with TRBJ1-4, with D possibly being TRBD1 (6 bases). CDR3 length: 14 amino acids. The V end lost 6 bases, the J end lost 8 bases, and 17 bases lay between the germline ends. In germline, CDR1 is SGHKS, CDR2 YYEKEE (reference sequence). The CDR3 loop reads CASTDNRESEKLFF. The CDR3 DNA sequence: TGTGCCAGCACCGATAACAGGGAATCGGAAAAACTGTTTTTT.

This chain links TRBV18 with TRBJ2-1, with D possibly being TRBD1 (5 bases). There are 15 residues in the CDR3. Germline CDR1 reads KGHSH; CDR2 reads LQKENI. Trimming cost V 2 bases and J 8 bases, with 16 bases left between them. CDR3 nucleotides: TGTGCCAGCTCACCATCGGATTCAGGGTCGCATGAGCAGTTCTTC. Translating it yields CASSPSDSGSHEQFF. The full variable domain, in which reference TRBV18 and TRBJ2-1 provide the parts outside the CDR3, is NAGVMQNPRHLVRRRGQEARLRCSPMKGHSHVYWYRQLPEEGLKFMVYLQKENIIDESGMPKERFSAEFPKEGPSILRIQQVVRGDSAAYFCASSPSDSGSHEQFFGPGTRLTVL.

The V and J genes are TRBV25-1 and TRBJ2-3, with 8 bases matching TRBD1. This CDR3 has 17 amino acids. With 5 bases clipped from V and 2 bases from J, the junction kept 12 bases outside the gene matches. The germline V gene has CDR1 MGHDK and CDR2 SYGVNS. The CDR3: CASSPTLGQEDTDTQYF. CDR3 nucleotides: TGTGCCAGCAGTCCAACCCTGGGACAGGAGGACACAGATACGCAGTATTTT.

CDR3 sequence: CASLGQGAHEQYF. For the CDR3, the DNA is TGTGCCAGCCTGGGACAGGGTGCCCACGAGCAGTACTTC. The genes are TRBV7-8 and TRBJ2-7; 9 bases agree with TRBD1. Germline V gene sequence: CDR1 SGHVS, CDR2 FQNEAQ. This CDR3 comprises 13 residues. With V trimmed by 8 bases and J by 5 bases, 7 bases remained unmatched.

This clone was detected only once. The chain is built from TRBV9 and TRBJ1-1; D unclear. Trimming shortened V by 0 bases and J by 4 bases, and 16 bases separated the two germline ends. CDR3 length equals 16 residues. Germline V gene data show CDR1 as SGDLS and CDR2 as YYNGEE. The CDR3 DNA reads TGTGCCAGCAGCGTAGTTCGGGAGGCTGGAAGCACTGAAGCTTTCTTT. Translating gives CASSVVREAGSTEAFF.

V and J are TRBV5-6 and TRBJ1-5; the match to TRBD1 covers 7 bases. This CDR3 is built from 14 residues. V lost 6 bases, J lost 7 bases, and 10 bases stayed unmatched. CDR1 SGHDT and CDR2 YYEEEE come from the germline V gene. The CDR3 spells CASTRQGIGQPQHF. The CDR3 nucleotides are TGTGCCAGCACAAGACAGGGAATTGGACAGCCCCAGCATTTT.

This clone has just one count. DNA for the CDR3: TGTGCCAGCACTTTACGGGGGGTGGCCAATGAAAAACTGTTTTTT. Its protein product is CASTLRGVANEKLFF. The chain employs TRBV6-6 and TRBJ1-4; D is perhaps TRBD1 (5 bases). This CDR3 contains 15 residues. Germline CDR1 and CDR2: MNHNY and SVGAGI (reference sequence). Trimming took off 7 bases at V and 5 bases at J, with 17 bases between the two ends.

The chain is built from TRBV15 and TRBJ2-1; 10 nucleotides agree with TRBD2. Trimming removed 1 base from V and 4 bases from J; junction bases left unmatched: 7. CDR1 and CDR2 (germline): LNHNV, YYDKDF (reference sequence). The CDR3 consists of 17 residues. CDR3 in DNA: TGTGCCACCAGCAGAGGCCCGAGCGGGAGGGGATACAATGAGCAGTTCTTC. It yields the protein CATSRGPSGRGYNEQFF.

The chain uses TRBV20-1 and TRBJ1-2; D uncertain. Trimming cost V 3 bases and J 3 bases, with 20 bases left between them. Germline values: CDR1 DFQATT, CDR2 SNEGSKA (reference sequence). The CDR3 totals 16 residues. This CDR3 reads CSASKGLEGSYYGYTF. In nucleotides, the CDR3 is TGCAGTGCTAGTAAGGGTCTGGAGGGATCGTACTATGGCTACACCTTC.

J is TRBJ1-2 and V is TRBV6-6, with 7 bases that match TRBD1. V lost 2 bases and J lost 3; bases outside the gene matches: 6. The CDR3 has 15 residues. Germline V CDR1 and CDR2: MNHNY, SVGAGI (reference sequence). The CDR3 DNA sequence: TGTGCCAGCAGTTACCCGGGACAGACCCACTATGGCTACACCTTC. This gives the protein CASSYPGQTHYGYTF.

V usage is TRBV15 and J usage is TRBJ2-3, with 9 bases aligning to TRBD2. Trimming cost V 1 base and J 9 bases; bases outside gene matches: 5. Germline V gene data show CDR1 as LNHNV and CDR2 as YYDKDF (reference sequence). The CDR3 length is 14 residues. The CDR3 sequence: CATSRGVAGETQYF. The CDR3 DNA reads as TGTGCCACCAGCAGAGGGGTAGCGGGAGAGACGCAGTATTTT.

The rearrangement joins TRBV28 to TRBJ1-5; a possible D gene is TRBD1 (6 bases). The CDR3 covers 15 residues. Germline CDR1 is MDHEN and CDR2 is SYDVKM. V was trimmed by 3 bases and J by 11 bases, leaving 20 bases between them. CDR3: CASSFVWDKSWAQHF. In DNA, the CDR3 is TGTGCCAGCAGTTTCGTTTGGGACAAGTCCTGGGCCCAGCATTTT.

The chain couples TRBV7-9 to TRBJ1-4; no definite D call. Trimming removed 5 bases at V and 11 bases at J, with 3 bases between. The CDR3 sequence is 9 residues long. Germline CDR1 SEHNR, CDR2 FQNEAQ (reference sequence). CDR3 DNA: TGTGCCAGCAGCCGGAAACTGTTTTTT. Encoded protein: CASSRKLFF. The full variable domain, with the rest looked up from reference TRBV7-9 and TRBJ1-4, is DTGVSQNPRHKITKRGQNVTFRCDPISEHNRLYWYRQTLGQGPEFLTYFQNEAQLEKSRLLSDRFSAERPKGSFSTLEIQRTEQGDSAMYLCASSRKLFFGSGTQLSVL.

The chain combines TRBV27 with TRBJ2-7; tentative D call: TRBD2 (7 bases). Trimming removed 6 bases from V and 6 bases from J, with 18 bases in between. CDR3 size: 14 residues. Per germline, CDR1 MNHEY and CDR2 SMNVEV (reference sequence). This CDR3 is CASRAEGGPREQYF. The DNA of the CDR3 is TGTGCCAGCAGAGCTGAGGGGGGGCCGCGCGAGCAGTACTTC.

The chain links TRBV24-1 to TRBJ2-1; possible D gene TRBD2, 6 bases. Germline V gene data show CDR1 as KGHDR and CDR2 as SFDVKD. The CDR3 is made up of 16 amino acids. V was shortened by 3 bases and J by 4 bases, with 15 bases between the two germline ends. The CDR3 region has the DNA TGTGCCACCAGTGATACGACTAGGGGCATATACAATGAGCAGTTCTTC. Residues: CATSDTTRGIYNEQFF.

CDR3 nucleotides: TGTGCCAGCTCACCAACAGGGGCCCCGGGCAATCAGCCCCAGCATTTT. This sequence encodes CASSPTGAPGNQPQHF. The gene calls are TRBV18 and TRBJ1-5; 7 positions agree with TRBD1. V gave up 2 bases and J gave up 2 bases; unmatched junction bases: 6. CDR1 is KGHSH and CDR2 is LQKENI in the germline V gene. The CDR3 extends over 16 amino acids.